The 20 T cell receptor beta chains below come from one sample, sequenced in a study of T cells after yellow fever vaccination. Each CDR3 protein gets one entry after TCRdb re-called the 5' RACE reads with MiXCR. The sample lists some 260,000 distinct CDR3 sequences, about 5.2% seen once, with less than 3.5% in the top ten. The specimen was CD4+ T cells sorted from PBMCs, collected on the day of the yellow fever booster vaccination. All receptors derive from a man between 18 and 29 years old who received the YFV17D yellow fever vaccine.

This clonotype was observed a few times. The CDR3 nucleotides read TGTGCCAGCAGCATCAACACCGGGGAGCTGTTTTTT. It encodes CASSINTGELFF. This chain connects TRBV7-2 to TRBJ2-2; the D is unclear. The CDR3 is made up of 12 amino acids. Germline CDR1 reads SGHTA; CDR2 reads FQGNSA. V was shortened by 5 bases and J by 2 bases, with 3 bases between the two germline ends.

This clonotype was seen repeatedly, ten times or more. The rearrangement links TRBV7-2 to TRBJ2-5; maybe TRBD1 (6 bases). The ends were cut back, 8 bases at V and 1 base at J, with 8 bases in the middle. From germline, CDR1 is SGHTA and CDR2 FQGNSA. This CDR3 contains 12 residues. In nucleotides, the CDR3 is TGTGCCAGCGGGGGCGTCCAAGAGACCCAGTACTTC. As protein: CASGGVQETQYF. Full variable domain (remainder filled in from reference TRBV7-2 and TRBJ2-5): GAGVSQSPSNKVTEKGKDVELRCDPISGHTALYWYRQSLGQGLEFLIYFQGNSAPDKSGLPSDRFSAERTGGSVSTLTIQRTQQEDSAVYLCASGGVQETQYFGPGTRLLVL.

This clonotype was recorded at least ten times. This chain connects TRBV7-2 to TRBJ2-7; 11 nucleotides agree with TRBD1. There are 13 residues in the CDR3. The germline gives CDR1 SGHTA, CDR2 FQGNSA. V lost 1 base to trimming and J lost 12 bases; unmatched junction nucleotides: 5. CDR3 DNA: TGTGCCAGCAGCTTAGGACGAGGGACAGGGGGGTACTTC. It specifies CASSLGRGTGGYF.

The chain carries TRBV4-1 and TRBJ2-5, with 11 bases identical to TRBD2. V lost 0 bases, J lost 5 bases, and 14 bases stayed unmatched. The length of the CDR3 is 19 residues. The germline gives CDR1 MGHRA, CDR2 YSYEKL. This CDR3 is CASSQERSGGAGIEETQYF. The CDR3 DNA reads TGCGCCAGCAGCCAAGAACGTAGCGGGGGGGCCGGTATCGAGGAGACCCAGTACTTC.

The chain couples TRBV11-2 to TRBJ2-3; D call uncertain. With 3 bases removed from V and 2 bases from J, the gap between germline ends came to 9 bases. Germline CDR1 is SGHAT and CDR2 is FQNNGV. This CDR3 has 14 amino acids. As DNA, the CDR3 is TGTGCCAGCAGCTTCGGTCAGGTCACAGATACGCAGTATTTT. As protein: CASSFGQVTDTQYF.

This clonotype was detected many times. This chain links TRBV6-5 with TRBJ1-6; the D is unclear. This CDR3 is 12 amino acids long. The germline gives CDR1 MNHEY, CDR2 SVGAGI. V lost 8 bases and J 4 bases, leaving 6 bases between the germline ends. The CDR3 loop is CASRSYNSPLHF. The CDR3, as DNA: TGTGCCAGCCGCAGTTATAATTCACCCCTCCACTTT.

The CDR3 sequence is CASSFGLSETQYF. The CDR3 DNA is TGTGCCAGCAGCTTTGGTCTTTCAGAGACCCAGTACTTC. The chain joins TRBV7-3 to TRBJ2-5; D gene unclear. Germline CDR1 SGHTA, CDR2 FQGTGA. The length of the CDR3 is 13 residues. Trimming took off 3 bases at V and 4 bases at J, with 9 bases between the two ends.

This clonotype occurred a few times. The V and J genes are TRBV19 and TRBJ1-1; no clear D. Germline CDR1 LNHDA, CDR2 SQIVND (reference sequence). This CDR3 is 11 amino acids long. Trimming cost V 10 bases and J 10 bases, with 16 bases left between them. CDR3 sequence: CATISSLGAFF. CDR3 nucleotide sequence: TGTGCCACTATCTCGTCCCTCGGAGCTTTCTTT.

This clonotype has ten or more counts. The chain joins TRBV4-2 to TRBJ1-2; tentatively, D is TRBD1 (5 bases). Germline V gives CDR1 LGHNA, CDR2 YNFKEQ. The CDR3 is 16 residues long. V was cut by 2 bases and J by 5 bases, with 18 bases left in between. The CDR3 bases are TGTGCCAGCAGCCAACTCGACCCAGGGTTTGGGTATGGCTACACCTTC. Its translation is CASSQLDPGFGYGYTF.

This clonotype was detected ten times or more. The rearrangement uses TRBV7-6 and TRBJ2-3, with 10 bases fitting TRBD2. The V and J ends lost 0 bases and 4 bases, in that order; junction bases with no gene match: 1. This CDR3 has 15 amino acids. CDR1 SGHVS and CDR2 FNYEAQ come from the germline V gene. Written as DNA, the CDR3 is TGTGCCAGCAGCTTAGCAGCGGGGGGGCCAGATACGCAGTATTTT. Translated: CASSLAAGGPDTQYF.

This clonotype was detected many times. The CDR3 DNA sequence: TGTGCCAGCAGCGTAGACACAGGTTCCAAAAACATTCAGTACTTC. This codes for CASSVDTGSKNIQYF. The rearrangement uses TRBV9 and TRBJ2-4; possibly TRBD1 for D (5 bases). This CDR3 has 15 amino acids. The V end lost 0 bases, the J end lost 2 bases, and 9 bases lay between the germline ends. CDR1 and CDR2 from the germline V gene are SGDLS and YYNGEE.

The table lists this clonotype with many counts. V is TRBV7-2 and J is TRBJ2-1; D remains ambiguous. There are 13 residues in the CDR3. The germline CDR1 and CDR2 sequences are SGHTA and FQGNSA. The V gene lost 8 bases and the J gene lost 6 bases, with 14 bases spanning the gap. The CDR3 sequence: CASRPVGVNEQFF. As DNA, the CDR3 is TGTGCCAGCCGTCCGGTTGGGGTCAATGAGCAGTTCTTC.

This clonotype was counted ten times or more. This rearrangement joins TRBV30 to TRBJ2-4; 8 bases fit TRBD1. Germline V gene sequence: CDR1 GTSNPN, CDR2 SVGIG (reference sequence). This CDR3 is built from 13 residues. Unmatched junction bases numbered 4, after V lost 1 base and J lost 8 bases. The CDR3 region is CAWSAGGRDIQYF. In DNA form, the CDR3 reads TGTGCCTGGAGTGCAGGGGGCAGGGACATTCAGTACTTC.

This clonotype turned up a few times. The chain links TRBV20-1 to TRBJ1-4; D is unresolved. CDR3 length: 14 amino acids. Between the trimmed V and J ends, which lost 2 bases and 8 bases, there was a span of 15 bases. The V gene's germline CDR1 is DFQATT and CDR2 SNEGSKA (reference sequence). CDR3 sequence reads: CSARPGRREEKLFF. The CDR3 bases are TGCAGTGCTAGACCGGGCCGAAGGGAGGAAAAACTGTTTTTT.

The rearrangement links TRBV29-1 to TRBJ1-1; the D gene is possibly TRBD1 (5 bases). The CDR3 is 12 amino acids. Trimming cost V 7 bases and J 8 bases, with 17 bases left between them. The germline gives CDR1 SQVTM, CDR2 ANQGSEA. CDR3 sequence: CSGDVSGGEAFF. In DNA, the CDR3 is TGCAGCGGCGACGTAAGCGGGGGGGAAGCTTTCTTT.

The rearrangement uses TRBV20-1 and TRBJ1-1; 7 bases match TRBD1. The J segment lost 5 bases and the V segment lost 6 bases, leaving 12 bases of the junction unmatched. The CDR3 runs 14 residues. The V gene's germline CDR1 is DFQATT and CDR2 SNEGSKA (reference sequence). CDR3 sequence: CSARKGGFSTEAFF. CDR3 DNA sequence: TGCAGTGCCCGGAAAGGGGGCTTCAGTACTGAAGCTTTCTTT.

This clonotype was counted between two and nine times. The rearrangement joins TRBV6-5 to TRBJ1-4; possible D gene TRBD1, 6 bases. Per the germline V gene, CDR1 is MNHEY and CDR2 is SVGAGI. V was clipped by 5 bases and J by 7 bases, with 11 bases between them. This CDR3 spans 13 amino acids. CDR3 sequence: CASSPTGREKLFF. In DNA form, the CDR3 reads TGTGCCAGCAGTCCAACAGGGCGTGAAAAACTGTTTTTT.

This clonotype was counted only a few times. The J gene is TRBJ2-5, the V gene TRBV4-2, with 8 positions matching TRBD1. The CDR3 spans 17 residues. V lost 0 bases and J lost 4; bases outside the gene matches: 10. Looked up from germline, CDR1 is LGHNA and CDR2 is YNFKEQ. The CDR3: CASSQDVIGQGIETQYF. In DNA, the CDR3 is TGTGCCAGCAGCCAAGACGTGATTGGACAGGGAATAGAGACCCAGTACTTC.

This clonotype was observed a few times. The CDR3 is CASSLGLVTETQYF. The CDR3 DNA reads TGTGCCAGCAGCTTAGGGTTGGTCACGGAGACCCAGTACTTC. This chain joins TRBV7-2 and TRBJ2-5, with D uncertain. With 1 base removed from V and 5 bases from J, the gap between germline ends came to 11 bases. Germline assignment: CDR1 SGHTA and CDR2 FQGNSA. This CDR3 is built from 14 residues.

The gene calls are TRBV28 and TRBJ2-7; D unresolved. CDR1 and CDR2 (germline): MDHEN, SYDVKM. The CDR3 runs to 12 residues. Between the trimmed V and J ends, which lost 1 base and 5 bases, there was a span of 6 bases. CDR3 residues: CASSLLVHEQYF. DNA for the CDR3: TGTGCCAGCAGTTTATTGGTCCACGAGCAGTACTTC.